What follows are 27 T cell receptor beta chains derived from one specimen sequenced in a study of brain metastases from non-small cell lung cancer. Data came from immunoSEQ multiplex PCR; TCRdb stores just in-frame clones and leaves some out. The data contain some 4,400 clones, around 84% of them singletons. The material sequenced was tumor-adjacent normal tissue. The source of these receptors is a donor aged 40 or older with non-small cell lung cancer.

The chain employs TRBV4-1 and TRBJ1-5, with no clear D. This CDR3 is built from 17 residues. Trimming took 2 bases from V and 2 from J, leaving 16 bases between them. The germline V gene has CDR1 MGHRA and CDR2 YSYEKL. The CDR3 protein is CASSQYQSSRGNQPQHF. CDR3 sequence (DNA): TGCGCCAGCAGCCAATATCAGAGCTCAAGGGGCAATCAGCCCCAGCATTTT.

The chain carries TRBV20-1 and TRBJ2-5, with D unresolved. Per germline, CDR1 DFQATT and CDR2 SNEGSKA (reference sequence). The CDR3 consists of 13 residues. V lost 3 bases, J lost 2 bases, and 10 bases lay in between. This CDR3 is CSASGLSQETQYF. CDR3 nucleotides: TGCAGTGCTAGTGGGCTGTCTCAAGAGACCCAGTACTTC.

Remarks on this clone: This may be a read error: a much more frequent sequence differs by one nucleotide. CDR3 nucleotides: TGTGCCAACAGCATTAGCGGGAGGGACTACGAGCAGTACTTC. Translation gives CANSISGRDYEQYF. The rearrangement uses TRBV21-1 and TRBJ2-7; the D call of TRBD2 is as the table states it, not checked on the DNA. TRBV21-1 is marked as a pseudogene. The CDR3 sequence is 14 residues long.

This rearrangement joins TRBV5-1 to TRBJ2-7, with D perhaps TRBD2 (5 bases). Looked up from germline, CDR1 is SGHRS and CDR2 is YFSETQ. The germline V and J ends were trimmed by 0 bases and 2 bases, with 12 bases remaining between them. This CDR3 spans 15 amino acids. For the CDR3, the DNA is TGCGCCAGCAGCTTGGCCGGGGATGGGACCTACGAGCAGTACTTC. Translated: CASSLAGDGTYEQYF.

The chain links TRBV6-2 or TRBV6-3 to TRBJ2-1; 8 bases agree with TRBD1. CDR1 is MNHEY and CDR2 is SVGEGT in the germline V gene. This CDR3 is built from 18 residues. After removal of 1 base from V and 7 bases from J, the junction contained 15 bases not matched to a gene. The DNA for the CDR3 is TGTGCCAGCAGTTACTTCGACAGGGGTCTACCCAAGGGGAATGAGCAGTTCTTC. Translating it yields CASSYFDRGLPKGNEQFF.

The J gene is TRBJ1-6, the V gene TRBV7-2; possible D gene TRBD1, 5 bases. This CDR3 has 16 residues. Trimming removed 5 bases at V and 4 bases at J, with 15 bases between. CDR1 is SGHTA, CDR2 FQGNSA, per germline. DNA of the CDR3: TGTGCCAGCAGCCTACAACCGGGACCATATAATTCACCCCTCCACTTT. The encoded protein is CASSLQPGPYNSPLHF.

The chain couples TRBV28 to TRBJ1-1, with D possibly being TRBD1 (6 bases). This CDR3 region has 17 residues. V lost 3 bases to trimming and J lost 0 bases, with 17 bases between them. CDR1 MDHEN and CDR2 SYDVKM come from the germline V gene. The CDR3 sequence is CASSFSTGGLLNTEAFF. CDR3 coding DNA: TGTGCCAGCAGTTTTTCTACCGGGGGCCTGCTGAACACTGAAGCTTTCTTT.

This chain links TRBV21-1 with TRBJ2-6; the table's D call of TRBD1 was not tested on the DNA. TRBV21-1 corresponds to a pseudogene. CDR3 size: 17 residues. The CDR3 spells CASSKAAGGTGANVLTF. The DNA of the CDR3 is TGTGCCAGCAGCAAAGCGGCAGGGGGTACTGGGGCCAACGTCCTGACTTTC.

A remark on this clone: In the same sample, other DNA sequences code for this CDR3. The genes are TRBV4-3 and TRBJ1-1; D is ambiguous. V was shortened by 0 bases and J by 2 bases, with 10 bases between the two germline ends. CDR3 size: 15 residues. In germline, CDR1 is LGHNA, CDR2 YSLEER. The CDR3 nucleotides read TGCGCCAGCAGCCAAGACTCGGCCGGCAACACTGAAGCTTTCTTT. This gives the protein CASSQDSAGNTEAFF.

Written as DNA, the CDR3 is TGTGCCAGCAGTTACGGGGCAGCCAACACTGAAGCTTTCTTT. It yields the protein CASSYGAANTEAFF. The chain links TRBV6-5 to TRBJ1-1; a possible D gene is TRBD1 (5 bases). This CDR3 region has 14 residues. The V gene's germline CDR1 is MNHEY and CDR2 SVGAGI. V was clipped by 2 bases and J by 2 bases, with 9 bases between them.

This chain connects TRBV7-9 to TRBJ1-1, with a weak D call TRBD1 (6 bases). The CDR3 has 15 residues. Germline-derived CDR1 and CDR2 are SEHNR and FQNEAQ (reference sequence). V shed 6 bases and J shed 2 bases, with 16 bases lying between them. The CDR3 is CASRTGTLINTEAFF. Here the CDR3 DNA reads TGTGCCAGCAGAACCGGGACACTCATAAACACTGAAGCTTTCTTT.

The chain uses TRBV6-5 and TRBJ2-7; D unresolved. This CDR3 has 11 residues. V was shortened by 6 bases and J by 4 bases, with 7 bases between the two germline ends. The germline gives CDR1 MNHEY, CDR2 SVGAGI. This CDR3 reads CASSLGYEQYF. The DNA for the CDR3 is TGTGCCAGCAGCCTTGGTTACGAGCAGTACTTC.

This clone came up once. V gene TRBV13 combines with J gene TRBJ2-7; D perhaps matches TRBD1 (6 bases). The CDR3 extends over 17 amino acids. Germline lookup yields CDR1 PRHDT and CDR2 FYEKMQ (reference sequence). The V gene lost 0 bases and the J gene lost 1 base, with 16 bases spanning the gap. CDR3 loop: CASSLGPTGLNSYEQYF. The CDR3 DNA sequence: TGTGCCAGCAGCTTAGGGCCTACAGGGTTAAATTCCTACGAGCAGTACTTC.

The V call is TRBV6-2 or TRBV6-3, the J call TRBJ1-1; the D is unclear. The CDR3 totals 12 residues. Germline loops: CDR1 MNHEY, CDR2 SVGEGT. With 2 bases removed from V and 7 bases from J, the gap between germline ends came to 8 bases. This CDR3 is CASSYTPYEAFF. The DNA for the CDR3 is TGTGCCAGCAGTTACACACCCTATGAAGCTTTCTTT.

J is TRBJ2-4 and V is TRBV6-5; 9 positions agree with TRBD1. The CDR3 runs 13 residues. CDR1 and CDR2 from the germline V gene are MNHEY and SVGAGI. Trimming at V came to 6 bases and at J to 11 bases, leaving 8 bases not matched to a gene. The CDR3 bases are TGTGCCAGCAGCTCGGGACAGGGAATTCTTCAGTACTTC. This gives the protein CASSSGQGILQYF.

The chain recombines TRBV19 with TRBJ1-1; no definite D call. The CDR3 covers 15 residues. V lost 2 bases, J lost 3 bases, and 13 bases lay in between. Germline V gene lookup returns CDR1 LNHDA and CDR2 SQIVND (reference sequence). CDR3 nucleotides: TGTGCCAGTAGTATACAGGTCCTGAAGGACACTGAAGCTTTCTTT. Translated, it gives CASSIQVLKDTEAFF.

This clone appeared a single time. The chain recombines TRBV6-5 with TRBJ1-2; a weak D match, TRBD1 (5 bases). The CDR3 is made up of 14 amino acids. Trimming removed 0 bases at V and 3 bases at J, with 8 bases between. Germline assignment: CDR1 MNHEY and CDR2 SVGAGI. The CDR3 coding sequence is TGTGCCAGCAGTTACTCCGGGGGTGACTATGGCTACACCTTC. Translated: CASSYSGGDYGYTF.

Points on this clone: A junction end diverges from the germline sequence, so it may reflect a read error. The chain has TRBV11-2 and TRBJ1-1, with 9 bases identical to TRBD1. This CDR3 is 15 amino acids long. The germline gives CDR1 SGHAT, CDR2 FQNNGV. The CDR3 is CTSSLATGGKTEAFF. The CDR3 DNA follows: TGTACCAGCAGCTTGGCCACAGGGGGCAAAACTGAAGCTTTCTTT.

The rearrangement links TRBV18 to TRBJ1-5, with a possible D match to TRBD1 (5 bases). The CDR3 contains 17 residues. Germline values: CDR1 KGHSH, CDR2 LQKENI. V dropped 6 bases and J dropped 0 bases, with 18 bases sitting between them. The CDR3 DNA follows: TGTGCCAGCTCCTTAGGGGCCAGGACTGATAGCAATCAGCCCCAGCATTTT. Translating gives CASSLGARTDSNQPQHF.

J is TRBJ2-7 and V is TRBV9, with D perhaps being TRBD1 or TRBD2 (6 bases each). Germline-derived CDR1 and CDR2 are SGDLS and YYNGEE. Trimming took 0 bases from V and 5 from J, leaving 18 bases between them. The CDR3 is 16 amino acids. DNA for the CDR3: TGTGCCAGCAGCGTAGGTTGGGGTCTGGGGGGCGACGAGCAGTACTTC. Translated: CASSVGWGLGGDEQYF. Together with reference TRBV9 and TRBJ2-7, the CDR3 gives the full variable domain: DSGVTQTPKHLITATGQRVTLRCSPRSGDLSVYWYQQSLDQGLQFLIQYYNGEERAKGNILERFSAQQFPDLHSELNLSSLELGDSALYFCASSVGWGLGGDEQYFGPGTRLTVT.

This rearrangement joins TRBV5-1 to TRBJ1-4; 9 nucleotides line up with TRBD1. J was trimmed by 7 bases and V by 5 bases; bases with no gene match: 9. Germline V gives CDR1 SGHRS, CDR2 YFSETQ. The CDR3 has 15 residues. CDR3 in DNA: TGCGCCAGCAGTATACAGGGGGCGAAGGGTGAAAAACTGTTTTTT. It translates to CASSIQGAKGEKLFF.

The chain employs TRBV7-9 and TRBJ1-1; no reliable D call. The V end was cut by 6 bases, the J end by 0 bases, with 14 bases between. CDR3 length: 15 amino acids. Germline CDR1 reads SEHNR; CDR2 reads FQNEAQ (reference sequence). CDR3 DNA: TGTGCCAGCAGAACCGGGATACTCATGAACACTGAAGCTTTCTTT. It specifies CASRTGILMNTEAFF.

This chain joins TRBV28 and TRBJ2-5; D could derive from TRBD1 or TRBD2 (6 bases each). The germline V gene has CDR1 MDHEN and CDR2 SYDVKM. Between the trimmed V and J ends, which lost 3 bases and 4 bases, there was a span of 15 bases. CDR3 size: 15 residues. The CDR3 DNA sequence: TGTGCCAGCAGTTTTACGGGGGCATGGATAGAGACCCAGTACTTC. This sequence encodes CASSFTGAWIETQYF.

J is TRBJ2-1 and V is TRBV2, with 7 bases lining up with TRBD1. The CDR3 totals 13 residues. V shed 7 bases and J 6 bases; nucleotides not matched to a gene: 6. Germline V lookup: CDR1 SNHLY, CDR2 FYNNEI. The CDR3 region is CASTAGTVNEQFF. The DNA for the CDR3 is TGTGCCAGCACCGCTGGGACAGTCAATGAGCAGTTCTTC.

The rearrangement links TRBV3-1 (or the pseudogene TRBV3-2) to TRBJ2-7; 9 nucleotides align to TRBD2. Germline V gives CDR1 LGHDT, CDR2 YNNKEL (reference sequence). The CDR3 contains 15 residues. V shed 1 base, J shed 6 bases, and the junction held 7 bases outside the gene matches. DNA for the CDR3: TGTGCCAGCAGCCAAGCAAATAGCGGGAGTGGCGAGCAGTACTTC. Its translation: CASSQANSGSGEQYF.

The V gene is TRBV19, the J gene TRBJ2-3; D is ambiguous. Germline CDR1 reads LNHDA; CDR2 reads SQIVND (reference sequence). V gave up 6 bases and J gave up 6 bases, with 13 bases separating them. There are 13 residues in the CDR3. As DNA, the CDR3 is TGTGCCAGTAGCCAGACCCAAGGGGATACGCAGTATTTT. Protein: CASSQTQGDTQYF.

The chain links TRBV9 to TRBJ2-2; tentatively, D is TRBD2 (6 bases). V was trimmed by 7 bases and J by 1 base, leaving 11 bases between them. This CDR3 has 14 amino acids. Germline V CDR1 and CDR2: SGDLS, YYNGEE. CDR3 amino acids: CASGEGGNTGELFF. In DNA form, the CDR3 reads TGTGCCAGCGGAGAGGGAGGGAACACCGGGGAGCTGTTTTTT.